This T cell receptor (beta chain) is drawn from a study of blood T cell repertoires in COVID-19. Background on the study: The cDNA or gDNA used as material had been derived from T cells, B-cell-depleted T cells, or PBMCs.

V was clipped by 3 bases and J by 2 bases, with 16 bases between them. CDR1 and CDR2 (germline): LGHNA, YSLEER. This CDR3 spans 16 amino acids. In the original processing: Nucleated cell number was recorded as an estimate derived from reference gene primer amplification. This table comes from immunoSEQ multiplex PCR, and its TCRdb copy is limited to in-frame clones, with some not included. That table gives V, J and clone size, and the DNA gave D and trimming. The data hold fewer than 200,000 clones, with 83% observed a single time. The chain uses TRBV4-3 and TRBJ1-2; TRBD1 is a possible D gene (5 bases). This receptor was taken from a woman aged 70-85 years with COVID-19, enrolled during active disease. Sequenced sample: peripheral blood. The CDR3 coding sequence is TGCGCCAGCAGCCATAAGGGACTTTTGGGAAACTATGGCTACACCTTC. Amino acids: CASSHKGLLGNYGYTF.